This T cell receptor beta chain was found in a study of identical twins. A note on this clonotype: Its antigen is still unknown. The DNA is left out, because the CDR3 cannot be placed on it with certainty; the CDR3 is given as TCRdb lists it.

Using its own MiXCR run on the 5' RACE reads, TCRdb lists one record per CDR3 protein. The sample lists under 450,000 distinct CDR3 sequences, 15% to 20% occurring once. Whole-study findings and limits: For cord blood, abundant beta clonotypes had fewer insertions, unlike memory repertoires, which showed none. Diverse VJ usage suggested most zero-insertion clonotypes were not invariant T cells. Models predicted less out-of-frame TCR alpha sharing in monozygotic twins than was found. Excess twin sharing in beta out-of-frame sequences was weaker.

Sample: naive T cells sorted from blood. This clonotype was sampled from a man over 45 in good health.

The chain's CDR3 is CAWSVGQGAEYDFF. V and J are TRBV30 and TRBJ1-1; TRBD1 was called by the table and not checked on the DNA. Germline loops: CDR1 GTSNPN, CDR2 SVGIG (reference sequence). With termini counted, the CDR3 has 14 amino acids.